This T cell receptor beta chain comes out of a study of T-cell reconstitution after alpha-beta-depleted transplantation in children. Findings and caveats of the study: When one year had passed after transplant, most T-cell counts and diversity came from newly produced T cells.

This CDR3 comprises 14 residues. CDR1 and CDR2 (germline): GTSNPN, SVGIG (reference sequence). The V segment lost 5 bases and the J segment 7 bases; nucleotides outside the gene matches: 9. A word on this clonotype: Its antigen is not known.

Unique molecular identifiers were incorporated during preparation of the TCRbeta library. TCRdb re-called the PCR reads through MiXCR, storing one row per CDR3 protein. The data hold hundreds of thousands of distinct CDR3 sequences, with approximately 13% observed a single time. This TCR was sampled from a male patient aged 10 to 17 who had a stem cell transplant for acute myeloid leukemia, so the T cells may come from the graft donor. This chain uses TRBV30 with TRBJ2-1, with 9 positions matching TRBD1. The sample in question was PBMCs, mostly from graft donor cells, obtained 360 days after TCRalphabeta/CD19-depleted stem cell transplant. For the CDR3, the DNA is TGTGCCTGGGGGACCGGACAGGGGATTAATGAGCAGTTCTTC. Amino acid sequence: CAWGTGQGINEQFF.